Listed below are T cell receptor beta chains from one sample, sequenced in a study of cytomegalovirus exposure and HLA in healthy donors. Measured with immunoSEQ multiplex PCR; TCRdb has only the in-frame clones, and not every one. The sample has about 130,000 clones; over 70% are singletons. The sequencing sample was made of PBMCs. Receptors originate from a woman between 50 and 59 years old in good health and CMV-seronegative. Both conserved end residues are part of each CDR3. The D gene is left open where the match is weak. The size of a clone is reported for some rows only, either as once, few or many, or as a class for expanded clones.

D | size | length | J | V | CDR3 | DNA
NA | NA | 17 | TRBJ2-3 | TRBV15 | CATSSLGQGGVTDTQYF | TGTGCCACCAGCAGTCTAGGCCAGGGGGGAGTTACAGATACGCAGTATTTT
TRBD1 | NA | 17 | TRBJ1-1 | TRBV4-3 | CASSQEGDRYLNTEAFF | TGCGCCAGCAGTCAAGAGGGGGACAGATACCTGAACACTGAAGCTTTCTTT
TRBD1 | NA | 16 | TRBJ2-1 | TRBV4-1 | CASSQPATGGRNEQFF | TGCGCCAGCAGCCAACCTGCGACAGGGGGTAGGAATGAGCAGTTCTTC
TRBD2 | NA | 18 | TRBJ2-7 | TRBV14 | CASSQGDIAWTSGYEQYF | TGTGCCAGCAGCCAAGGCGACATCGCCTGGACTAGCGGTTACGAGCAGTACTTC
TRBD2 | NA | 18 | TRBJ2-2 | TRBV5-4 | CASRGTGLAGVETGELFF | TGTGCCAGCAGAGGGACAGGACTAGCGGGAGTCGAAACCGGGGAGCTGTTTTTT
TRBD1 | few | 14 | TRBJ1-2 | TRBV7-8 | CASSQTRTGKGYTF | TGTGCCAGCAGCCAAACCCGGACAGGGAAGGGCTACACCTTC
TRBD2 | once | 18 | TRBJ2-3 | TRBV5-4 | CASSSQYASGRGIDTQYF | TGTGCCAGCAGCTCTCAGTACGCTAGCGGGAGAGGAATCGATACGCAGTATTTT
NA | NA | 15 | TRBJ2-5 | TRBV5-1 | CASSLGGDQAETQYF | TGCGCCAGCAGCTTGGGGGGGGATCAAGCGGAGACCCAGTACTTC
TRBD1 | NA | 16 | TRBJ2-2 | TRBV6-5 | CASSYAGQANTGELFF | TGTGCCAGCAGTTACGCTGGACAGGCGAACACCGGGGAGCTGTTTTTT
NA | NA | 12 | TRBJ2-2 | TRBV28 | CASQGNTGELFF | TGTGCCAGTCAGGGGAACACCGGGGAGCTGTTTTTT
NA | NA | 15 | TRBJ2-5 | TRBV30 | CAWALGSLYQETQYF | TGTGCCTGGGCGTTGGGGAGCCTATACCAAGAGACCCAGTACTTC
TRBD1 | NA | 15 | TRBJ1-1 | TRBV19 | CASSDRGLSNTEAFF | TGTGCCAGTAGTGACAGGGGGCTTTCGAACACTGAAGCTTTCTTT
TRBD2 | NA | 15 | TRBJ2-5 | TRBV11-2 | CASSLVTGGKETQYF | TGTGCCAGCAGCTTAGTGACGGGAGGAAAAGAGACCCAGTACTTC
TRBD2 | NA | 15 | TRBJ2-1 | TRBV7-8 | CASSLRLAGENEQFF | TGTGCCAGCAGCTTGAGGCTAGCGGGTGAAAATGAGCAGTTCTTC
TRBD2 | NA | 17 | TRBJ2-2 | TRBV7-8 | CASSRASGRPHTGELFF | TGTGCCAGCAGCCGGGCTAGCGGGAGGCCCCACACCGGGGAGCTGTTTTTT
NA | NA | 12 | TRBJ2-7 | TRBV5-1 | CASSLEGVEQYF | TGCGCCAGCAGCTTGGAAGGGGTCGAGCAGTACTTC
TRBD2 | NA | 14 | TRBJ2-3 | TRBV29-1 | CSVGRDYGTDTQYF | TGCAGCGTTGGGCGGGACTACGGCACAGATACGCAGTATTTT
NA | NA | 17 | TRBJ2-2 | TRBV30 | CAWSPRWRGLNTGELFF | TGTGCCTGGAGTCCCCGCTGGAGGGGTCTTAACACCGGGGAGCTGTTTTTT
TRBD1 | NA | 15 | TRBJ1-1 | TRBV5-5 | CASSSGQGAYTEAFF | TGTGCCAGCAGCTCCGGACAGGGGGCCTACACTGAAGCTTTCTTT
TRBD2 | NA | 15 | TRBJ2-2 | TRBV7-2 | CASSSGLAGGGELFF | TGTGCCAGCAGCTCGGGACTAGCGGGTGGCGGGGAGCTGTTTTTT
TRBD2 | NA | 13 | TRBJ2-7 | TRBV28 | CASARGGTYEQYF | TGTGCCAGTGCCCGGGGGGGAACCTACGAGCAGTACTTC
NA | NA | 13 | TRBJ2-1 | TRBV7-6 | CASSLSSNNEQFF | TGTGCCAGCAGCTTAAGCTCCAACAATGAGCAGTTCTTC
TRBD1 | NA | 13 | TRBJ1-2 | TRBV30 | CAWESQGFYGYTF | TGTGCCTGGGAATCACAGGGGTTCTATGGCTACACCTTC
TRBD1 | NA | 13 | TRBJ2-1 | TRBV28 | CASSLRTGGEQFF | TGTGCCAGCAGTTTGCGAACAGGGGGTGAGCAGTTCTTC
NA | NA | 15 | TRBJ2-5 | TRBV29-1 | CSVDDTVRGRETQYF | TGCAGCGTTGACGACACGGTCCGGGGAAGAGAGACCCAGTACTTC
NA | few | 13 | TRBJ2-7 | TRBV29-1 | CSVRTSSSYEQYF | TGCAGCGTTCGAACTTCCTCCTCCTACGAGCAGTACTTC
TRBD1 | NA | 16 | TRBJ2-5 | TRBV7-9 | CASSLALGQGQETQYF | TGTGCCAGCAGCTTAGCTTTGGGACAGGGACAAGAGACCCAGTACTTC
TRBD1 | NA | 16 | TRBJ1-1 | TRBV7-3 | CASSQGQGAVNTEAFF | TGTGCCAGCAGCCAGGGACAGGGGGCTGTGAACACTGAAGCTTTCTTT
NA | NA | 16 | TRBJ1-2 | TRBV28 | CASSFVLMNRDYGYTF | TGTGCCAGCAGTTTTGTTTTGATGAACAGGGACTATGGCTACACCTTC
TRBD2 | NA | 15 | TRBJ2-3 | TRBV7-2 | CASSLEAGESDTQYF | TGTGCCAGCAGCTTAGAAGCGGGAGAGTCAGATACGCAGTATTTT
NA | NA | 15 | TRBJ1-3 | TRBV18 | CASSPPTRAGNTIYF | TGTGCCAGCTCACCACCCACCCGCGCCGGAAACACCATATATTTT
NA | NA | 12 | TRBJ1-1 | TRBV11-3 | CASSLNRAEAFF | TGTGCCAGCAGCTTAAACCGGGCTGAAGCTTTCTTT
NA | NA | 14 | TRBJ1-5 | TRBV28 | CASRSDSSNQPQHF | TGTGCCAGCAGGTCCGACAGCAGCAATCAGCCCCAGCATTTT
TRBD2 | NA | 17 | TRBJ2-2 | TRBV7-9 | CASSFALAGGLAGELFF | TGTGCCAGCAGCTTCGCCCTAGCGGGAGGGCTTGCCGGGGAGCTGTTTTTT